One and the same sample provided the 32 T cell receptor beta chains below, sequenced in a study of radiotherapy plus CTLA-4 blockade in lung cancer. Libraries were prepared by immunoSEQ multiplex PCR; TCRdb keeps only in-frame clonotypes and omits some of them. Of some 98,000 clones listed, 82% are singletons. The material was peripheral blood, obtained from a patient treated with radiotherapy plus ipilimumab. The receptor set was obtained from a human donor with non-small cell lung cancer who had a partial response to radiotherapy plus ipilimumab.

This clone occurred a few times. This rearrangement joins TRBV5-1 to TRBJ2-1, with 13 bases matching TRBD2. CDR1 and CDR2 from the germline V gene are SGHRS and YFSETQ. V was clipped by 2 bases and J by 2 bases; unmatched bases: 19. CDR3 length: 22 residues. CDR3 in DNA: TGCGCCAGCAGCTTCCCCGCAGGGGCGAGGGGACTAGCGGGAACAACCTACAATGAGCAGTTCTTC. Its translation is CASSFPAGARGLAGTTYNEQFF.

V usage is TRBV9 and J usage is TRBJ2-3; D not certain. The V gene lost 3 bases and the J gene lost 2 bases, with 13 bases spanning the gap. The germline gives CDR1 SGDLS, CDR2 YYNGEE. The length of the CDR3 is 15 residues. CDR3 nucleotide sequence: TGTGCCAGCAGCGGAGGAGCGCGCCCCACAGATACGCAGTATTTT. The encoded protein is CASSGGARPTDTQYF.

The chain employs TRBV19 and TRBJ2-2, with D perhaps matching TRBD1 (5 bases). Deletions cut 3 bases from V and 7 bases from J, with 12 bases between. CDR3 size: 14 residues. Germline CDR1 is LNHDA and CDR2 is SQIVND (reference sequence). CDR3 coding DNA: TGTGCCAGTAGTATGTCAGGGTTAGGCGGGGAGCTGTTTTTT. Protein product: CASSMSGLGGELFF.

The V and J genes are TRBV10-1 and TRBJ2-7; 12 positions match TRBD2. This CDR3 region has 14 residues. The V segment lost 5 bases and the J segment 6 bases; nucleotides outside the gene matches: 5. Germline V lookup: CDR1 WNHNN, CDR2 SYGVQD (reference sequence). CDR3 amino acids: CASSRLAGVGEQYF. The CDR3 nucleotides are TGCGCCAGCAGTCGACTAGCGGGAGTAGGCGAGCAGTACTTC.

The V and J genes are TRBV10-1 and TRBJ2-7, with D perhaps TRBD1 (7 bases). Trimming left V 7 bases short and J 4 bases short, with 23 bases between. The germline V gene has CDR1 WNHNN and CDR2 SYGVQD (reference sequence). The CDR3 spans 16 residues. CDR3 residues: CASNIQGGHHKYEQYF. As DNA, the CDR3 is TGCGCCAGCAATATCCAGGGGGGACACCACAAATACGAGCAGTACTTC.

The chain carries TRBV2 and TRBJ1-2; the match to TRBD1 covers 9 bases. CDR3 length: 15 residues. CDR1 and CDR2 from the germline V gene are SNHLY and FYNNEI. V shed 4 bases and J 4 bases; nucleotides not matched to a gene: 7. The CDR3 protein is CASSADRGSSYGYTF. The CDR3 DNA reads TGTGCCAGCAGTGCGGACAGGGGCTCGTCCTATGGCTACACCTTC.

The chain joins TRBV5-4 to TRBJ1-2; 12 bases agree with TRBD1. Looked up from germline, CDR1 is SGHNT and CDR2 is YYREEE (reference sequence). Trimming took 4 bases from V and 2 from J; bases not matched to a gene: 6. The CDR3 consists of 16 residues. DNA of the CDR3: TGTGCCAGCAGCAGGGACAGGGGGCCTCTCAACTATGGCTACACCTTC. Protein sequence: CASSRDRGPLNYGYTF.

CDR3 region: CASSPGGPGTEAFF. The CDR3 DNA follows: TGTGCCAGCAGTCCCGGAGGGCCTGGGACTGAAGCTTTCTTT. The chain couples TRBV28 to TRBJ1-1, with no clear D. Trimming cost V 5 bases and J 5 bases, with 15 bases left between them. Germline assignment: CDR1 MDHEN and CDR2 SYDVKM. This CDR3 has 14 residues.

A single count supports this clone. V and J are TRBV6-1 and TRBJ2-1; D gene unclear. Between the trimmed V and J ends, which lost 4 bases and 0 bases, there was a span of 7 bases. The CDR3 is 14 residues long. CDR1 and CDR2 from the germline V gene are MNHNS and SASEGT. CDR3 protein: CASSGPGSYNEQFF. DNA for the CDR3: TGTGCCAGCAGTGGGCCGGGCTCCTACAATGAGCAGTTCTTC.

The chain combines TRBV6-5 with TRBJ1-2, with D perhaps matching TRBD1 (6 bases). Per germline, CDR1 MNHEY and CDR2 SVGAGI. The CDR3 runs to 13 residues. V lost 5 bases and J 3 bases, leaving 10 bases between the germline ends. CDR3 bases: TGTGCCAGCAGTGCAGCAGGGGACTATGGCTACACCTTC. Translation: CASSAAGDYGYTF.

V usage is TRBV7-9 and J usage is TRBJ2-2, with 10 bases matching TRBD2. The CDR3 is 16 residues long. Germline values: CDR1 SEHNR, CDR2 FQNEAQ (reference sequence). J gave up 6 bases and V 6 bases, and 10 bases lay outside the gene matches. CDR3 region: CASREPTSGYAGELFF. The CDR3 DNA is TGTGCCAGCAGGGAACCGACTAGCGGGTACGCCGGGGAGCTGTTTTTT.

This clone was observed a few times. The rearrangement joins TRBV4-3 to TRBJ2-7; D is undetermined. CDR3 length: 14 amino acids. The germline V gene has CDR1 LGHNA and CDR2 YSLEER. V was pared by 4 bases and J by 1 base, with 11 bases between. The CDR3 spells CASSPREASYEQYF. The DNA for the CDR3 is TGCGCCAGCAGCCCCCGTGAGGCTTCCTACGAGCAGTACTTC.

This sequence joins TRBV30 and TRBJ2-7, with 8 bases fitting TRBD1. Looked up from germline, CDR1 is GTSNPN and CDR2 is SVGIG (reference sequence). Trimming took 8 bases from V and 6 from J; bases not matched to a gene: 9. The CDR3 has 12 residues. CDR3 residues: CAPPGQELEQYF. The CDR3 region has the DNA TGTGCCCCTCCGGGACAGGAGCTCGAGCAGTACTTC.

The chain couples TRBV7-9 to TRBJ1-4; D is perhaps TRBD1 (5 bases). There are 14 residues in the CDR3. V was pared by 3 bases and J by 7 bases, with 12 bases between. Germline-derived CDR1 and CDR2 are SEHNR and FQNEAQ (reference sequence). The CDR3 loop is CASSFGGNVEKLFF. The DNA for the CDR3 is TGTGCCAGCAGCTTCGGGGGGAACGTTGAAAAACTGTTTTTT.

CDR3 sequence (DNA): TGTGCCAGCAGCTCTAAGGGGGCGTCTTCCGGGGAGCTGTTTTTT. Translating gives CASSSKGASSGELFF. The gene calls are TRBV5-4 and TRBJ2-2; 7 nucleotides line up with TRBD1. The CDR3 is made up of 15 amino acids. With 3 bases clipped from V and 6 bases from J, the junction kept 8 bases outside the gene matches. The germline V gene has CDR1 SGHNT and CDR2 YYREEE (reference sequence).

Here the CDR3 DNA reads TGTGCCAGCAGTGAAGGACAGCCCAACGAGCAGTACTTC. The encoded protein is CASSEGQPNEQYF. The rearrangement uses TRBV2 and TRBJ2-7; D may be TRBD1 (5 bases). The CDR3 contains 13 residues. Germline V gene lookup returns CDR1 SNHLY and CDR2 FYNNEI. V shed 1 base and J shed 5 bases, with 9 bases lying between them.

The sample holds a few counts of this clone. V and J are TRBV2 and TRBJ2-1; possibly TRBD1 for D (6 bases). CDR1 and CDR2 from the germline V gene are SNHLY and FYNNEI. This CDR3 is built from 17 residues. V lost 5 bases and J 3 bases, leaving 20 bases between the germline ends. The CDR3 DNA reads as TGTGCCAGCAGTTCAACCTCCCCGAGACAGGTCTACAATGAGCAGTTCTTC. Protein sequence: CASSSTSPRQVYNEQFF.

The V call is TRBV12-5, the J call TRBJ2-7; D perhaps matches TRBD1 (5 bases). V was cut by 7 bases and J by 3 bases, with 13 bases left in between. The CDR3 consists of 13 residues. Germline CDR1 and CDR2: LGHNT and FRNRAP. DNA for the CDR3: TGTGCTAGTGCTCGCTCTCAGGGCTACGAGCAGTACTTC. It specifies CASARSQGYEQYF.

This rearrangement joins TRBV5-1 to TRBJ1-1, with D possibly matching TRBD1 (5 bases). Germline assignment: CDR1 SGHRS and CDR2 YFSETQ. CDR3 length: 15 residues. Trimming took off 0 bases at V and 4 bases at J, with 13 bases between the two ends. The CDR3 nucleotides read TGCGCCAGCAGCTTGGTGGGGGGTGCTGGCACTGAAGCTTTCTTT. The encoded protein is CASSLVGGAGTEAFF.

The chain couples TRBV11-2 to TRBJ2-7; TRBD2 might be the D (6 bases). The CDR3 contains 12 residues. Trimming pared 5 bases from V and 5 bases from J, leaving 10 bases between. In germline, CDR1 is SGHAT, CDR2 FQNNGV. CDR3 nucleotide sequence: TGTGCCAGCAGCCCGACTAGTGACGAGCAGTACTTC. Amino acids: CASSPTSDEQYF.

The chain has TRBV27 and TRBJ1-3; the D is unclear. The CDR3 is made up of 14 amino acids. V was cut by 6 bases and J by 3 bases, with 12 bases left in between. The V gene's germline CDR1 is MNHEY and CDR2 SMNVEV (reference sequence). CDR3: CASSPRAGGNTIYF. The CDR3 DNA reads TGTGCCAGCAGCCCCCGGGCGGGTGGAAACACCATATATTTT.

This chain uses TRBV19 with TRBJ2-7, with 8 bases fitting TRBD1. After removal of 6 bases from V and 4 bases from J, the junction contained 11 bases not matched to a gene. Germline V gene lookup returns CDR1 LNHDA and CDR2 SQIVND (reference sequence). The CDR3 is 15 residues long. CDR3 sequence: CASSATGGQLYEQYF. The CDR3 DNA is TGTGCCAGTAGCGCCACAGGGGGTCAATTATACGAGCAGTACTTC.

The chain links TRBV13 to TRBJ2-1, with TRBD2 matching over 8 bases. V was pared by 4 bases and J by 4 bases, with 9 bases of the junction left unmatched. The V gene's germline CDR1 is PRHDT and CDR2 FYEKMQ (reference sequence). This CDR3 has 16 amino acids. Here the CDR3 reads CASSSSAGVVYNEQFF. The DNA of the CDR3 is TGTGCCAGCAGCTCTTCAGCGGGAGTCGTTTACAATGAGCAGTTCTTC.

V is TRBV5-1 and J is TRBJ2-4; 7 nucleotides match TRBD2. V gave up 0 bases and J gave up 8 bases; unmatched junction bases: 5. This CDR3 has 14 residues. Germline CDR1 and CDR2: SGHRS and YFSETQ. Here the CDR3 reads CASSLAQGGDIQYF. As DNA, the CDR3 is TGCGCCAGCAGCTTGGCGCAGGGAGGGGACATTCAGTACTTC.

The chain joins TRBV2 to TRBJ2-6; 12 bases agree with TRBD2. The CDR3 runs 18 residues. J was trimmed by 6 bases and V by 4 bases; bases with no gene match: 10. Germline V gene sequence: CDR1 SNHLY, CDR2 FYNNEI. This CDR3 reads CASSGGTSGLRKANVLTF. The CDR3 DNA reads as TGTGCCAGCAGTGGCGGGACTAGCGGGCTACGGAAGGCCAACGTCCTGACTTTC.

This chain connects TRBV29-1 to TRBJ2-3, with 9 bases identical to TRBD1. There are 12 residues in the CDR3. Germline V gene lookup returns CDR1 SQVTM and CDR2 ANQGSEA. V lost 6 bases, J lost 4 bases, and 2 bases stayed unmatched. The CDR3, as DNA: TGCAGCGTAGACAGGGGGGCAGATACGCAGTATTTT. Its protein is CSVDRGADTQYF.

The CDR3 coding sequence is TGTGCCAGCAGGAGGGGGGGGACAGGCGAGCGTGAGCAGTTCTTC. It encodes CASRRGGTGEREQFF. The chain combines TRBV6-5 with TRBJ2-1, with D perhaps matching TRBD1 (8 bases). CDR1 MNHEY and CDR2 SVGAGI come from the germline V gene. This CDR3 has 15 residues. The V end lost 6 bases, the J end lost 9 bases, and 21 bases lay between the germline ends.

The chain is built from TRBV6-1 and TRBJ1-4; no reliable D call. Trimming shortened V by 7 bases and J by 4 bases, and 10 bases separated the two germline ends. This CDR3 is 13 amino acids long. Germline CDR1 MNHNS, CDR2 SASEGT. Written as DNA, the CDR3 is TGTGCCAGCATACGAGGGTATAATGAAAAACTGTTTTTT. It translates to CASIRGYNEKLFF.

In the case of this clone: The junction differs from germline at one of its ends, possibly a read error. The chain is built from TRBV28 and TRBJ1-2; D is perhaps TRBD1 (5 bases). Germline-derived CDR1 and CDR2 are MDHEN and SYDVKM. The CDR3 sequence is 15 residues long. CDR3 sequence: CASSFALGVGPSGRF. DNA of the CDR3: TGTGCCAGCAGTTTCGCCTTAGGGGTCGGTCCGTCGGGGAGGTTC.

In its sample, this clone was seen a few times. The chain combines TRBV19 with TRBJ2-5; 7 positions agree with TRBD2. CDR1 and CDR2 (germline): LNHDA, SQIVND (reference sequence). V lost 3 bases, J lost 5 bases, and 6 bases stayed unmatched. The CDR3 covers 14 residues. The CDR3 DNA sequence: TGTGCCAGTAGTATCGGGGGGTACGGGGAGACCCAGTACTTC. It is translated as CASSIGGYGETQYF. The variable domain in full, completed from reference TRBV19 and TRBJ2-5, reads DGGITQSPKYLFRKEGQNVTLSCEQNLNHDAMYWYRQDPGQGLRLIYYSQIVNDFQKGDIAEGYSVSREKKESFPLTVTSAQKNPTAFYLCASSIGGYGETQYFGPGTRLLVL.

The genes are TRBV5-4 and TRBJ2-1; 11 bases match TRBD2. The CDR3 runs 15 residues. CDR1 and CDR2 (germline): SGHNT, YYREEE (reference sequence). Unmatched junction bases numbered 3, after V lost 2 bases and J lost 5 bases. CDR3 DNA: TGTGCCAGCAGCTTTAAACTAGCGGGAGACAATGAGCAGTTCTTC. Residues: CASSFKLAGDNEQFF.

The rearrangement uses TRBV28 and TRBJ2-5, with 9 bases that match TRBD2. The tail of the sequence fits TRBJ2-7 better, so the J call may be wrong. The CDR3 runs to 17 residues. Germline CDR1 is MDHEN and CDR2 is SYDVKM. CDR3 DNA: TGTGCCAGCAGTTTAGGCGGGAGGGCTTCGAGCTCCTACGAGCAGTACTTC. Its protein product is CASSLGGRASSSYEQYF.